The TCR beta chain under discussion was sequenced for a study of CD8 T cells in ankylosing spondylitis. General study points: The authors found the disease-linked clones to be CD8+ and relatively rare in peripheral blood. Previously reported in reactive arthritis synovial fluid and blood were some of the motif variants. Matched ankylosing spondylitis synovial fluid reportedly showed significant enrichment of disease-linked clones.

One entry per CDR3 protein results from TCRdb running MiXCR on the 5' RACE reads. The table records fewer than 250,000 distinct CDR3 sequences, 32% of them present only once. Points on this clonotype: Antigen specificity is unknown.

The CDR3 consists of 11 residues. V lost 6 bases and J 4 bases, leaving 8 bases between the germline ends. Per the germline V gene, CDR1 is DFQATT and CDR2 is SNEGSKA (reference sequence). Sequencing was done on a sample of blood, either unsorted or a sorted T cell fraction (not recorded which). The chain uses TRBV20-1 and TRBJ2-3; D is ambiguous. The TCR comes from a male donor with ankylosing spondylitis or in good health (not recorded which). The CDR3 reads CSADRADTQYF. The CDR3 DNA follows: TGCAGTGCCGACCGAGCAGATACGCAGTATTTT.